This is a list of T cell receptor beta chains from one sample in a study of T-cell reconstitution after alpha-beta-depleted transplantation in children. TCRdb reprocessed the PCR reads via MiXCR and lists one record per CDR3 protein. The table has some 220,000 distinct CDR3 sequences, about 9.2% seen once. The sample in question was PBMCs from the stem cell graft donor, obtained from the stem cell graft. Source of these receptors: a human donor who donated a stem cell graft to a child with acute lymphoblastic leukemia. CDR3s include the opening cysteine and the closing phenylalanine or tryptophan. A D gene is named only where the DNA matches it firmly. Size values are once, few and many counts, or a class for expanded clones, and some rows have none.

TRBV6-4	NA	16	many	TRBJ2-6	TGTGCCAGCAGTGACTCGGCAGGGTCTGGGGCCAACGTCCTGACTTTC	CASSDSAGSGANVLTF
TRBV5-1	NA	15	NA	TRBJ1-1	TGCGCCAGCAGCCGCGATGGGCTGAGCAACACTGAAGCTTTCTTT	CASSRDGLSNTEAFF
TRBV10-1	NA	14	many	TRBJ1-1	TGCGCCAGCAGACCGGGGCCGGGGAGGACTGAAGCTTTCTTT	CASRPGPGRTEAFF
TRBV18	TRBD2	15	once	TRBJ2-5	TGTGCCAGCTCACCAAGGACTAGCTACCAAGAGACCCAGTACTTC	CASSPRTSYQETQYF
TRBV5-6	TRBD1	17	NA	TRBJ2-4	TGTGCCAGCAGCCTATCAAGACAGGGGGCGCACAAAAACATTCAGTACTTC	CASSLSRQGAHKNIQYF
TRBV4-3	TRBD1	15	NA	TRBJ2-5	TGCGCCAGCAGCCTGACGACAGGGGTGAGGGAGACCCAGTACTTC	CASSLTTGVRETQYF
TRBV15	TRBD2	14	NA	TRBJ2-3	TGTGCCACCAGCAGAGAACTAGCGTGGGATACGCAGTATTTT	CATSRELAWDTQYF
TRBV27	TRBD1	15	NA	TRBJ1-1	TGTGCCAGCAGTGAAAAGGGACAGGGGGTAACTGAAGCTTTCTTT	CASSEKGQGVTEAFF
TRBV12-3/TRBV12-4	TRBD1	15	NA	TRBJ1-5	TGTGCCAGCAGTTTTGCTGACAGGGCCTATCAGCCCCAGCATTTT	CASSFADRAYQPQHF
TRBV4-1	NA	14	NA	TRBJ2-3	TGCGCCAGCAGCCAAGTTAGGAGCACAGATACGCAGTATTTT	CASSQVRSTDTQYF
TRBV10-2	NA	14	many	TRBJ2-7	TGCGCCAGCAGTGACAGGGTCTTCCTCTACGAGCAGTACTTC	CASSDRVFLYEQYF
TRBV18	NA	17	few	TRBJ1-6	TGTGCCAGCTCACTAACCGGGACCCAGGTGACGAATTCACCCCTCCACTTT	CASSLTGTQVTNSPLHF
TRBV6-2/TRBV6-3	NA	14	many	TRBJ1-1	TGTGCCAGCAGTTACTTAGGCATGAACACTGAAGCTTTCTTT	CASSYLGMNTEAFF
TRBV6-5	NA	13	many	TRBJ1-1	TGTGCCAGCAGCCTGACAGCTAACACTGAAGCTTTCTTT	CASSLTANTEAFF
TRBV2	NA	14	few	TRBJ2-3	TGTGCCAGCCGCGAAGCCTTTCGGTTAGATACGCAGTATTTT	CASREAFRLDTQYF
TRBV12-3/TRBV12-4	NA	18	NA	TRBJ1-3	TGTGCCAGCAGGGTAGAGGTCTGGACCAAGAGCTCTGGAAACACCATATATTTT	CASRVEVWTKSSGNTIYF
TRBV20-1	TRBD2	15	many	TRBJ2-3	TGCAGTGCTAGAGACACTAGCGAATACACAGATACGCAGTATTTT	CSARDTSEYTDTQYF
TRBV15	NA	17	few	TRBJ1-2	TGTGCCACCAGCAGAGATGGTACGGACTACCAGGGTCATGGCTACACCTTC	CATSRDGTDYQGHGYTF
TRBV25-1	NA	15	many	TRBJ2-2	TGTGCCAGCAGTGATTACGGGATAGGGACAGGGGAGCTGTTTTTT	CASSDYGIGTGELFF
TRBV7-9	TRBD2	16	many	TRBJ2-1	TGTGCCAGCAGCTTACCGGGACTAGCGGGGGGGCATGAGCAGTTCTTC	CASSLPGLAGGHEQFF
TRBV11-2	NA	20	NA	TRBJ1-3	TGTGCCAGCAGCTTAGAACCTAACAGCAAGGCAGCACTAAGCCGAAACACCATATATTTT	CASSLEPNSKAALSRNTIYF
TRBV27	NA	13	NA	TRBJ1-2	TGTGCCAGCAGTTTTGAGGTGTTAGGTGGCTACACCTTC	CASSFEVLGGYTF
TRBV3-1	NA	16	few	TRBJ2-4	TGTGCCAGCAGCCAAGAGGCCTCCGGGGCCAAAAACATTCAGTACTTC	CASSQEASGAKNIQYF
TRBV9	NA	15	many	TRBJ1-1	TGTGCCAGCAGCGTGGATTGGGGGAGGAACACTGAAGCTTTCTTT	CASSVDWGRNTEAFF
TRBV5-1	NA	19	few	TRBJ1-1	TGCGCCAGCAGCTTATACGAAGGTGGTTCCCCTTTAGCGAACACTGAAGCTTTCTTT	CASSLYEGGSPLANTEAFF
TRBV6-5	TRBD2	14	many	TRBJ2-1	TGTGCCAGCAAAGGACTAGCGGGGAACAATGAGCAGTTCTTC	CASKGLAGNNEQFF
TRBV30	TRBD1	13	NA	TRBJ2-1	TGTGCCTGGAACGGACAGGGGGCAGGGGAGCAGTTCTTC	CAWNGQGAGEQFF
TRBV13	TRBD1	16	NA	TRBJ1-6	TGTGCCAGCAGCTCCCAGACAGGGGAGCATAATTCACCCCTCCACTTT	CASSSQTGEHNSPLHF
TRBV20-1	NA	12	NA	TRBJ1-3	TGCAGTGGCGGGTCCTCTGGAAACACCATATATTTT	CSGGSSGNTIYF
TRBV3-1	NA	16	NA	TRBJ1-3	TGTGCCAGCAGCCAAGTGGGGGGGGCATCTGGAAACACCATATATTTT	CASSQVGGASGNTIYF
TRBV11-2	NA	15	many	TRBJ1-5	TGTGCCAGCAGCTTAGGTGGGGCAGGGAATCAGCCCCAGCATTTT	CASSLGGAGNQPQHF
TRBV25-1	NA	12	NA	TRBJ2-3	TGTGCCAGCACGATGGATTCAGATACGCAGTATTTT	CASTMDSDTQYF
TRBV6-5	TRBD1	12	few	TRBJ2-7	TGTGCCAGCAGGAGGGACAGCTACGAGCAGTACTTC	CASRRDSYEQYF
TRBV10-3	NA	16	NA	TRBJ1-2	TGTGCCATCAGTGAGTCGTATCGGGGGGTTAGCTATGGCTACACCTTC	CAISESYRGVSYGYTF
TRBV20-1	TRBD1	16	many	TRBJ2-2	TGCAGTGCTAGACGGGACAGGGGGCAAAACACCGGGGAGCTGTTTTTT	CSARRDRGQNTGELFF